A selection of T cell receptor beta chains follows, all from one sample in a study of blood T cell repertoires in COVID-19. Method: immunoSEQ multiplex PCR; TCRdb's copy keeps in-frame clones and lacks some. The table records 75,000 to 90,000 clones, around nine tenths of them present only once. Input material: peripheral blood. These receptors originate from a man over 45 with active or convalescent COVID-19. Each CDR3 is given with its conserved first and last residue. D genes are given only for firm matches. Clone size, where shown, is once, few, many, or a class for clones that have expanded.

len,v_gene,j_gene,d_gene,abundance,CDR3nt,CDR3aa
14,TRBV5-4,TRBJ1-2,TRBD1,.,TGTGCCAGCAGACCTGGACAGGGGGCTAAAGGCTACACCTTC,CASRPGQGAKGYTF
16,TRBV18,TRBJ2-3,TRBD2,.,TGTGCCAGCTCCCTCTCGGGGGGATCTAGCACAGATACGCAGTATTTT,CASSLSGGSSTDTQYF
15,TRBV7-2,TRBJ1-6,.,.,TGTGCCAGCAGCCCACTTGCAAGTTATAATTCACCCCTCCACTTT,CASSPLASYNSPLHF
16,TRBV21-1,TRBJ2-5,.,.,TGTGCCAGCAGCAAAGGAGCCCTCACTCCCCAAGAGACCCAGTACTTC,CASSKGALTPQETQYF
14,TRBV5-1,TRBJ2-7,.,.,TGCGCCAGCAGCTCCAGTGGGGGAGGCTACGAGCAGTACTTC,CASSSSGGGYEQYF
15,TRBV4-3,TRBJ2-1,.,.,TGCGCCAGCAGCCAAGAGAGGGCAGGTTACAATGAGCAGTTCTTC,CASSQERAGYNEQFF
15,TRBV7-2,TRBJ1-6,TRBD1,.,TGTGCCAGCAGCTCCGCGCAGGGGGCAGCTTCACCCCTCCACTTT,CASSSAQGAASPLHF
13,TRBV5-1,TRBJ2-1,TRBD1,.,TGCGCCAGCAGGGGGGACAGGCGGAATGAGCAGTTCTTC,CASRGDRRNEQFF
14,TRBV6-5,TRBJ2-2,.,once,TGTGCCAGCAGTTACTCACTAGCCACCGGGGAGCTGTTTTTT,CASSYSLATGELFF
14,TRBV23-1,TRBJ1-2,.,.,TGCGCCAGCAGTCAGTGCGACGGGTTCTATGGCTACACCTTC,CASSQCDGFYGYTF
16,TRBV5-1,TRBJ1-2,.,.,TGCGCCAGCAGACCGGGACACACGGAGGCGGGCTATGGCTACACCTTC,CASRPGHTEAGYGYTF
14,TRBV11-2,TRBJ2-5,TRBD1,.,TGTGCCAGCAGCCCCTTCAGGGGGCTAGAGACCCAGTACTTC,CASSPFRGLETQYF
12,TRBV3-1/TRBV3-2,TRBJ2-1,.,.,TGTGCCAGCAGCCAAAGCATCAATGAGCAGTTCTTC,CASSQSINEQFF
16,TRBV5-1,TRBJ2-5,TRBD2,.,TGCGCCAGCAGAGGGGGTAGCGGGGGGCCGGAAGAGACCCAGTACTTC,CASRGGSGGPEETQYF
16,TRBV18,TRBJ2-5,TRBD1,once,TGTGCCAGCTCACCCGCCGGGACAGGGGGCATGGAGACCCAGTACTTC,CASSPAGTGGMETQYF
17,TRBV4-3,TRBJ1-5,.,.,TGCGCCAGCAGCCCGGAGGTGGGGGGAGGAAGCAATCAGCCCCAGCATTTT,CASSPEVGGGSNQPQHF
18,TRBV12-2,TRBJ1-4,.,.,TGTGCAAGTCGCCCGGTCCGGACGGACAGGGGGCGAAAAGAAAAACTGTTTTTT,CASRPVRTDRGRKEKLFF
15,TRBV30,TRBJ1-4,TRBD1,.,TGTGCCTGGAGGCTTGGGACAGCTTATAATGAAAAACTGTTTTTT,CAWRLGTAYNEKLFF
13,TRBV29-1,TRBJ2-1,.,.,TGCAGCCTGGAGGGGCCTTTTTACAATGAGCAGTTCTTC,CSLEGPFYNEQFF